The text below deals with one T cell receptor beta chain. Sequencing used immunoSEQ multiplex PCR; TCRdb keeps in-frame clones, though not all of them. Among some 120,000 clones, roughly 90% were seen once, and the ten largest hold 3.5% to 5%. These data are taken from a study of blood T cell repertoires in COVID-19. Background on the study: Donors in the United States, Italy and Spain gave samples during acute or convalescent COVID-19. Sample material is recorded as cDNA or gDNA derived from T cells, B-cell-depleted T cells, or PBMCs.

The CDR3 has 15 amino acids. CDR1 LNHDA and CDR2 SQIVND come from the germline V gene (reference sequence). V was pared by 3 bases and J by 8 bases, with 14 bases between. The chain recombines TRBV19 with TRBJ1-6; possible D gene TRBD1, 5 bases. This clonotype was obtained from a man aged 60 to 75 with COVID-19, enrolled during active disease. The specimen was peripheral blood. Written as DNA, the CDR3 is TGTGCCAGTAGTATCGATGTAGGGGATGATTCACCCCTCCACTTT. This sequence encodes CASSIDVGDDSPLHF.